This T cell receptor beta chain was recorded in a study of identifying expanded T cells in peripheral blood. The study, taken as a whole, reports: Approximately 1.1 clones differed between technical replicates, versus approximately 16 and 20 over time. Approximately two-week clone count variance significantly increased as total template count grew.

Of note for this clone: No antigen is known for it.

The assay was immunoSEQ multiplex PCR, and TCRdb's table has in-frame clones only and misses some. The sample contains around 80,000 clones, roughly 88% of which appear only once. During the collection period, no donor immune events like infections were recorded. Trimming left V 1 base short and J 7 bases short, with 16 bases between. Germline values: CDR1 SGHTA, CDR2 FQGNSA. The CDR3 runs to 15 residues. This chain joins TRBV7-2 and TRBJ1-2; no firm D call. This receptor was obtained from a person aged 18 to 75 in good health. The sequenced sample consisted of blood. The CDR3 here is CASSLVVSSLGGYTF. The CDR3 DNA reads TGTGCCAGCAGCTTAGTAGTTAGTTCTCTTGGTGGCTACACCTTC.